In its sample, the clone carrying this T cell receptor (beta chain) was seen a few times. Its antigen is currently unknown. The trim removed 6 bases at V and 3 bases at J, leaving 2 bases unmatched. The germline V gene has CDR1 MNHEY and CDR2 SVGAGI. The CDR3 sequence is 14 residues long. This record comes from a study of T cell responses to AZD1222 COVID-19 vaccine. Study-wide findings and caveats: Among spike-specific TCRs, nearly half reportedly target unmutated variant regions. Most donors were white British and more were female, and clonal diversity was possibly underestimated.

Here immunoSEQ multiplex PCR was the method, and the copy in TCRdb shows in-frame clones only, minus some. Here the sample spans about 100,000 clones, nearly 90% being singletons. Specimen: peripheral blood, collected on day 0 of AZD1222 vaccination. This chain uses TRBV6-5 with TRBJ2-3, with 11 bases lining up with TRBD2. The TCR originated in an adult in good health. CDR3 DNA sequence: TGTGCCAGCAGAACTAGCGGGGGAACAGATACGCAGTATTTT. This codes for CASRTSGGTDTQYF.